The rows below give T cell receptor beta chains drawn from one sample of a study of tissue T cells after allogeneic stem cell transplantation. Assay used: immunoSEQ multiplex PCR; TCRdb lists only in-frame clones, some missing. The data show 6,000 to 9,500 clones, more than 60% seen once. Sequenced material: skin, taken at autopsy. The receptors here all came from a male patient of 60 years or more with steroid-refractory graft-versus-host disease after an allogeneic stem cell transplant. The T cells may come from the graft donor. CDR3s include the opening cysteine and the closing phenylalanine or tryptophan. D genes are given only for firm matches. Not all rows give a size; the values are once, few, many and, for expanded clones, a class.

length: 17
J: TRBJ1-3
D: NA
size: NA
V: TRBV4-2
CDR3: CASSQHLLDSSGNTIYF
DNA: TGTGCCAGCAGCCAACATCTATTAGACAGCTCTGGAAACACCATATATTTT

length: 21
J: TRBJ1-6
D: TRBD1
size: medium-sized
V: TRBV4-2
CDR3: CASSRLSPFFGTGVKNSPLHF
DNA: TGTGCCAGCAGCCGTTTATCCCCCTTTTTTGGGACAGGGGTCAAGAATTCACCCCTCCACTTT

length: 15
J: TRBJ2-5
D: NA
size: NA
V: TRBV7-8
CDR3: CASSRGGTQRETQYF
DNA: TGTGCCAGCAGCAGGGGTGGGACCCAACGGGAGACCCAGTACTTC

length: 16
J: TRBJ1-1
D: NA
size: NA
V: TRBV4-1
CDR3: CASSQGQGQMNTEAFF
DNA: TGCGCCAGCAGCCAAGGCCAGGGACAAATGAACACTGAAGCTTTCTTT

length: 15
J: TRBJ1-4
D: NA
size: NA
V: TRBV9
CDR3: CASSVEAGVVEKLFF
DNA: TGTGCCAGCAGCGTAGAAGCAGGGGTGGTTGAAAAACTGTTTTTT

length: 16
J: TRBJ2-2
D: NA
size: NA
V: TRBV27
CDR3: CASRAYYRAGTGELFF
DNA: TGTGCCAGCAGGGCATACTACCGGGCAGGGACCGGGGAGCTGTTTTTT

length: 16
J: TRBJ2-3
D: TRBD2
size: NA
V: TRBV9
CDR3: CASSVVPSGGTDTQYF
DNA: TGTGCCAGCAGCGTAGTGCCTAGCGGAGGCACAGATACGCAGTATTTT

length: 14
J: TRBJ1-5
D: NA
size: NA
V: TRBV30
CDR3: CAWRRDNGNQPQHF
DNA: TGTGCCTGGCGCCGGGACAATGGCAATCAGCCCCAGCATTTT

length: 16
J: TRBJ1-2
D: NA
size: NA
V: TRBV30
CDR3: CAWSVIRTGGTYGYTF
DNA: TGTGCCTGGAGTGTAATAAGAACAGGAGGGACCTATGGCTACACCTTC

length: 14
J: TRBJ1-1
D: NA
size: few
V: TRBV10-1
CDR3: CASSQTGLNTEAFF
DNA: TGCGCCAGCAGTCAAACAGGGCTGAACACTGAAGCTTTCTTT

length: 15
J: TRBJ2-3
D: TRBD1
size: NA
V: TRBV5-1
CDR3: CASSGYRGRTDTQYF
DNA: TGCGCCAGCAGCGGTTACAGGGGTCGGACAGATACGCAGTATTTT

length: 14
J: TRBJ1-1
D: NA
size: NA
V: TRBV4-1
CDR3: CASSYGRENTEAFF
DNA: TGCGCCAGCAGCTATGGACGGGAGAACACTGAAGCTTTCTTT

length: 14
J: TRBJ2-7
D: NA
size: NA
V: TRBV6-5
CDR3: CASQGDGRGHEQYF
DNA: TGTGCCAGCCAAGGGGACGGCAGGGGCCACGAGCAGTACTTC

length: 12
J: TRBJ2-1
D: NA
size: NA
V: TRBV24-1
CDR3: CATSEKRDEQFF
DNA: TGTGCCACCAGTGAAAAGAGGGATGAGCAGTTCTTC

length: 16
J: TRBJ1-4
D: TRBD1
size: NA
V: TRBV28
CDR3: CASSSYTGATNEKLFF
DNA: TGTGCCAGCAGTTCTTATACAGGGGCAACTAATGAAAAACTGTTTTTT

length: 18
J: TRBJ2-4
D: NA
size: large
V: TRBV28
CDR3: CASTRRQGFTQAKNIQYF
DNA: TGTGCCAGCACCCGGCGTCAGGGGTTTACCCAAGCCAAAAACATTCAGTACTTC

length: 14
J: TRBJ2-7
D: NA
size: NA
V: TRBV6-2/TRBV6-3
CDR3: CASSYGARGYEQYF
DNA: TGTGCCAGCAGTTACGGGGCCAGGGGCTACGAGCAGTACTTC